The rows below give T cell receptor beta chains drawn from one sample of a study of control samples from healthy donors and cancer patients. Generated by immunoSEQ multiplex PCR, the TCRdb table keeps only in-frame clones and is missing some. The sample gives some 74,000 clones, about 94% of which show up once; 2.8% is in the top ten. The sample was blood. All receptors come from a woman in her thirties in good health. Both conserved end residues are part of each CDR3. The order of the fields is J gene, D gene, V gene, clone size, CDR3 DNA, CDR3 protein. A D gene is named only where the DNA matches it firmly. Expanded clones are given a class, and other clones once, few, many or no size at all.

>TRBJ1-2|-|TRBV28|-
TGTGCCAGCAGCCCCGGACAGACCTATGGCTACACCTTC
CASSPGQTYGYTF
>TRBJ1-6|-|TRBV28|-
TGTGCCAGCAGTCCCTGGGGGAGGGGGGAGGCTTCACCCCTCCACTTT
CASSPWGRGEASPLHF
>TRBJ1-4|-|TRBV6-5|-
TGTGCCAGCAGTTACGCCAGAGGCGCAACTAATGAAAAACTGTTTTTT
CASSYARGATNEKLFF
>TRBJ2-5|-|TRBV12-3/TRBV12-4|-
TGTGCCAGCAGTTTGGCGCGGAGGGAGACCCAGTACTTC
CASSLARRETQYF
>TRBJ2-3|-|TRBV7-2|-
TGTGCCAGCAGCCAGGGGGGAGCGCAGTATTTT
CASSQGGAQYF
>TRBJ1-2|-|TRBV7-2|-
TGTGCCAGCAGCTTAGATGTGTATGGCTACACCTTC
CASSLDVYGYTF
>TRBJ1-1|TRBD1|TRBV7-9|-
TGTGCCAGCAGCACGGGACAGGGGAACACTGAAGCTTTCTTT
CASSTGQGNTEAFF
>TRBJ1-3|TRBD1|TRBV7-6|-
TGTGCCAGCGGCAGACAGGGAACTATGATCTCTGGAAACACCATATATTTT
CASGRQGTMISGNTIYF
>TRBJ2-7|TRBD1|TRBV3-1/TRBV3-2|-
TGTGCCAGCAGCCGCGGACAGGAAAGCTCCTACGAGCAGTACTTC
CASSRGQESSYEQYF
>TRBJ2-3|TRBD2|TRBV14|-
TGTGCCAGCAGCCAAGAAAGCGGGGGAAGAGATACGCAGTATTTT
CASSQESGGRDTQYF
>TRBJ1-5|-|TRBV19|-
TGTGCCAGTAGTACAATGGCAGGTGGAAGTGGGCGTCAGCCCCAGCATTTT
CASSTMAGGSGRQPQHF
>TRBJ2-1|-|TRBV12-3/TRBV12-4|-
TGTGCCAGCAACCTGCTCAATGAGCAGTTCTTC
CASNLLNEQFF
>TRBJ1-1|-|TRBV28|-
TGTGCCAGCAGTTCCCCGGGGAGCACTGAAGCTTTCTTT
CASSSPGSTEAFF
>TRBJ2-5|TRBD2|TRBV2|-
TGTGCCAGCAGTGTGCGGCGGGAGCCCCAAGAGACCCAGTACTTC
CASSVRREPQETQYF
>TRBJ2-7|-|TRBV7-8|-
TGTGCCAGCAGCGCCACAGTAGGTGCGGCCTACGAGCAGTACTTC
CASSATVGAAYEQYF
>TRBJ1-3|-|TRBV5-8|once
TGTGCCAGCAGCTTGGGACAGGACTCTGGAAACACCATATATTTT
CASSLGQDSGNTIYF
>TRBJ2-1|-|TRBV3-1/TRBV3-2|-
TGTGCCAGCAGCGGGGAACAGTTTTACAATGAGCAGTTCTTC
CASSGEQFYNEQFF
>TRBJ1-5|TRBD1|TRBV19|-
TGTGCCAGTAGTATCTCTGCAGGGGGCCATCAGCCCCAGCATTTT
CASSISAGGHQPQHF
>TRBJ2-4|-|TRBV24-1|-
TGTGCCACCAGTGTAGGTCCAGCGCAGGCCAAAAACATTCAGTACTTC
CATSVGPAQAKNIQYF
>TRBJ2-5|TRBD1|TRBV24-1|-
TGTGCCACCAGTGATAAAACAGGGGGCGCTTGGGAAGAGACCCAGTACTTC
CATSDKTGGAWEETQYF
>TRBJ2-2|TRBD2|TRBV9|-
TGTGCCAGCAGCCTAACTAGCGGGGGTCTCACCGGGGAGCTGTTTTTT
CASSLTSGGLTGELFF
>TRBJ2-7|-|TRBV30|-
TGTGCCTGGAGCGCGGGACAGCTAATCTACGAGCAGTACTTC
CAWSAGQLIYEQYF
>TRBJ1-2|TRBD1|TRBV5-8|-
TGTGCCAGCAGCTTGGCCAGGGGGGGTATCTATGGCTACACCTTC
CASSLARGGIYGYTF
>TRBJ2-5|-|TRBV4-1|-
TGCGCCAGCAGCCATTTCTTAGGGGGGTTAGAGACCCAGTACTTC
CASSHFLGGLETQYF
>TRBJ1-5|-|TRBV19|-
TGTGCCAGTTCCCAAGTATTGCCCAATCAGCCCCAGCATTTT
CASSQVLPNQPQHF
>TRBJ2-1|TRBD2|TRBV4-1|-
TGCGCCAGCAGCCACCCGACTAGCGGGTTAAACAATGAGCAGTTCTTC
CASSHPTSGLNNEQFF
>TRBJ1-2|-|TRBV18|-
TGTGCCAGCTCACCGGGGACTAACTATGGCTACACCTTC
CASSPGTNYGYTF
>TRBJ2-3|-|TRBV10-3|-
TGTGCCATCAGTGAAGACGGCGGGGACACAGATACGCAGTATTTT
CAISEDGGDTDTQYF
>TRBJ2-1|-|TRBV9|-
TGTGCCAGCAGCGGGGGGGCCGCAGAGCAGTTCTTC
CASSGGAAEQFF
>TRBJ2-3|-|TRBV6-4|-
TGTGCCAGCAGTGACGTTGGGGGCAGAGCAGATACGCAGTATTTT
CASSDVGGRADTQYF
>TRBJ1-4|TRBD1|TRBV28|-
TGTGCCAGCAGTGCGACAGGGGGCCTTCCCAAAGATGAAAAACTGTTTTTT
CASSATGGLPKDEKLFF
>TRBJ2-1|-|TRBV5-8|once
TGTGCCAGCAGCCCGGTAAATGAGCAGTTCTTC
CASSPVNEQFF
>TRBJ2-7|TRBD1|TRBV5-8|-
TGTGCCAGCAGCTTGGGGACAGGGAGGAGGAACGAGCAGTACTTC
CASSLGTGRRNEQYF
>TRBJ2-6|-|TRBV9|once
TGTGCCAGCAGCGCAAACTTCGGGACTGGGGCCAACGTCCTGACTTTC
CASSANFGTGANVLTF
>TRBJ1-1|-|TRBV9|-
TGTGCCAGCAGCGGTCAGAGTGGGACTGAAGCTTTCTTT
CASSGQSGTEAFF
>TRBJ2-1|TRBD2|TRBV7-9|-
TGTGCCAGCTCCCTAGCGGGGGGTAATGAGCAGTTCTTC
CASSLAGGNEQFF
>TRBJ2-5|TRBD2|TRBV5-1|-
TGCGCCAGCAGCTTGGGGGTAGCGGGGGAAGCCGAGACCCAGTACTTC
CASSLGVAGEAETQYF
>TRBJ1-5|-|TRBV27|-
TGTGCCAGCAGTCCCCACGGGACCCATTTCTGGCATTTT
CASSPHGTHFWHF
>TRBJ1-1|TRBD1|TRBV7-9|-
TGTGCCAGCAGACCGGGACAGCCCATGAACACTGAAGCTTTCTTT
CASRPGQPMNTEAFF
>TRBJ1-1|-|TRBV30|once
TGTGCCTGGAACCGCGGGACCCCATTACTCGTCGGGGCTACACGGAAGTCTGAAGCTTTCTTT
CAWNRGTPLLVGATRKSEAFF
>TRBJ1-1|-|TRBV4-2|-
TGTGCCAGCAGCCAAGCCGGGACACTCAACACTGAAGCTTTCTTT
CASSQAGTLNTEAFF
>TRBJ1-3|-|TRBV28|-
TGTGCCAGCAGTTTTGGAAACACCATATATTTT
CASSFGNTIYF
>TRBJ1-2|-|TRBV6-5|-
TGTGCCAGCAGTCTTTTAGGAGGGAACTATGGCTACACCTTC
CASSLLGGNYGYTF
>TRBJ1-2|-|TRBV19|-
TGTGCCAGTAGTTTTGTAGGTAGCGATGGCTACACCTTC
CASSFVGSDGYTF
>TRBJ1-1|TRBD1|TRBV6-5|-
TGTGCCAGCAGTCCACAGGGGTACACTGAAGCTTTCTTT
CASSPQGYTEAFF
>TRBJ2-3|-|TRBV9|-
TGTGCCAGCAGCGCCGACTTAGGTACGCAGTATTTT
CASSADLGTQYF
>TRBJ1-2|-|TRBV6-1|-
TGTGCCAGCAGTGAAGTCTTTATCGACGGAAGACGCGAGTCATACTATGGCTACACCTTC
CASSEVFIDGRRESYYGYTF
>TRBJ1-5|-|TRBV7-9|-
TGTGCCAGCAGCATCGCCGGAGGGCAGAATCAGCCCCAGCATTTT
CASSIAGGQNQPQHF
>TRBJ1-6|-|TRBV9|-
TGTGCCAGCAGCGTAGAGGACACGGATTCACCCCTCCACTTT
CASSVEDTDSPLHF
>TRBJ1-2|-|TRBV9|-
TGTGCCAGCAGCGTAGCTGGCGACTATGGCTACACCTTC
CASSVAGDYGYTF
>TRBJ1-4|-|TRBV6-9|-
TGTGCCAGCAGTTGCCCAGTGGTAGGTCTGTTTTTT
CASSCPVVGLFF
>TRBJ2-2|TRBD1|TRBV6-2/TRBV6-3|-
TGTGCCAGCAGTTACTCCGGGACAGGGTTTGCCGGGGAGCTGTTTTTT
CASSYSGTGFAGELFF
>TRBJ1-1|-|TRBV7-9|-
TGTGCCAGCAGCTTAGATGAGGTTGAAGCTTTCTTT
CASSLDEVEAFF
>TRBJ1-4|-|TRBV29-1|-
TGCAGCGTTGAAGGGGGGCGGGATAATGAAAAACTGTTTTTT
CSVEGGRDNEKLFF
>TRBJ2-3|-|TRBV14|-
TGTGCCAGCAGCCACCCCCCGGGGCTAGATCCGACGCAGTATTTT
CASSHPPGLDPTQYF